Listed below are T cell receptor beta chains from one sample, sequenced in a study of blood T cell repertoires in COVID-19. The assay was immunoSEQ multiplex PCR, and TCRdb's table has in-frame clones only and misses some. The sample gives some 73,000 clones, around 90% of which show up once; less than 9% is in the top ten. Source material: peripheral blood. These TCRs come from a human donor in a cohort sampled during active COVID-19. Both conserved end residues are part of each CDR3. The D gene is left open where the match is weak. Size is stated for part of the rows, as once, few or many counts, or as a class when the clone is expanded.

j_gene: TRBJ1-2
abundance: -
d_gene: -
v_gene: TRBV19
CDR3aa: CASSIGSLSNYGYTF

j_gene: TRBJ1-2
abundance: few
d_gene: -
v_gene: TRBV3-1/TRBV3-2
CDR3aa: CASSPQPAGDYGYTF

j_gene: TRBJ2-3
abundance: -
d_gene: TRBD1
v_gene: TRBV28
CDR3aa: CASSSLGGDGTDTQYF

j_gene: TRBJ2-5
abundance: -
d_gene: TRBD1
v_gene: TRBV12-5
CDR3aa: CASARGQPPETQYF

j_gene: TRBJ1-6
abundance: -
d_gene: TRBD1
v_gene: TRBV5-1
CDR3aa: CASSSLTGGPNSPLHF

j_gene: TRBJ2-7
abundance: -
d_gene: TRBD1
v_gene: TRBV18
CDR3aa: CASSPPTGVNEQYF

j_gene: TRBJ1-5
abundance: once
d_gene: -
v_gene: TRBV2
CDR3aa: CASMADNSNQPQHF

j_gene: TRBJ2-1
abundance: -
d_gene: TRBD1
v_gene: TRBV5-1
CDR3aa: CASSLRDSSYNEQFF

j_gene: TRBJ2-7
abundance: -
d_gene: -
v_gene: TRBV2
CDR3aa: CASSTHEQYF

j_gene: TRBJ2-1
abundance: -
d_gene: -
v_gene: TRBV11-2
CDR3aa: CASSPPTGYNEQFF

j_gene: TRBJ1-2
abundance: -
d_gene: TRBD1
v_gene: TRBV2
CDR3aa: CAALQGEYGYTF

j_gene: TRBJ2-1
abundance: once
d_gene: -
v_gene: TRBV7-9
CDR3aa: CASTRGDEQFF

j_gene: TRBJ1-2
abundance: -
d_gene: -
v_gene: TRBV3-1/TRBV3-2
CDR3aa: CASSLGNRVGYTF

j_gene: TRBJ1-1
abundance: -
d_gene: -
v_gene: TRBV12-3/TRBV12-4
CDR3aa: CASSWGETEAFF

j_gene: TRBJ2-7
abundance: -
d_gene: -
v_gene: TRBV7-9
CDR3aa: CAVQPGVGYEQYF

j_gene: TRBJ1-2
abundance: -
d_gene: -
v_gene: TRBV30
CDR3aa: CAWSVRLAPSWGYTF

j_gene: TRBJ2-5
abundance: -
d_gene: TRBD2
v_gene: TRBV10-2
CDR3aa: CASSEGLAGGQETQYF

j_gene: TRBJ1-1
abundance: -
d_gene: -
v_gene: TRBV12-3/TRBV12-4
CDR3aa: CASSSYRNTEAFF

j_gene: TRBJ2-5
abundance: -
d_gene: -
v_gene: TRBV5-4
CDR3aa: CASSVQLSQETQYF

j_gene: TRBJ1-5
abundance: -
d_gene: -
v_gene: TRBV19
CDR3aa: CASRLETLGNQPQHF

j_gene: TRBJ2-7
abundance: -
d_gene: TRBD2
v_gene: TRBV4-3
CDR3aa: CASSQDPGTSGYEQYF

j_gene: TRBJ1-5
abundance: few
d_gene: TRBD1
v_gene: TRBV7-2
CDR3aa: CASSLDRTGGRSSNQPQHF

j_gene: TRBJ1-2
abundance: -
d_gene: TRBD1
v_gene: TRBV20-1
CDR3aa: CSSGGHVGYTF